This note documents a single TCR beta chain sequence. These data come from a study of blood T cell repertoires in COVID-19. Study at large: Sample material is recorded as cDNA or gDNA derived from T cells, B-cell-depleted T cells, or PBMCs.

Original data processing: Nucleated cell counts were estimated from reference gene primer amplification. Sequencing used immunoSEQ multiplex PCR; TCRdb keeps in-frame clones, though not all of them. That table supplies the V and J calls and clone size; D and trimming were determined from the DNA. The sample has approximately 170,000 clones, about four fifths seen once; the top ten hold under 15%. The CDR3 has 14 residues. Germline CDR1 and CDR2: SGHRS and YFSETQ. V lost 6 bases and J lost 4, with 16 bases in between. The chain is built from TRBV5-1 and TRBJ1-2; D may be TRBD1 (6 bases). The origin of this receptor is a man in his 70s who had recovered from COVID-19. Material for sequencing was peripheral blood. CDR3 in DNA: TGCGCCAGCAACTTAGGGGGACAAAGCTATGGCTACACCTTC. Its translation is CASNLGGQSYGYTF. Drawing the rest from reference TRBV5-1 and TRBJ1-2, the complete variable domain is KAGVTQTPRYLIKTRGQQVTLSCSPISGHRSVSWYQQTPGQGLQFLFEYFSETQRNKGNFPGRFSGRQFSNSRSEMNVSTLELGDSALYLCASNLGGQSYGYTFGSGTRLTVV.